These 10 T cell receptor beta chains were sequenced from one sample in a study of shared clonotypes between healthy human individuals. Assay used: immunoSEQ multiplex PCR; TCRdb lists only in-frame clones, some missing. The table records 900,000 to 1,200,000 clones, around three quarters of them present only once. Sequencing was carried out using memory CD4+ T cells from PBMCs. The sample's subset: CD45RA-negative fraction. These receptors were collected from a man in his late teens or twenties in good health. Some clones in this sample may be carry-over from other donors' samples.

The chain couples TRBV6-1 to TRBJ2-3; D not resolved. The V gene's germline CDR1 is MNHNS and CDR2 SASEGT. The CDR3 loop spans 13 amino acids. V lost 4 bases, J lost 5 bases, and 10 bases lay in between. The CDR3 region has the DNA TGTGCCAGCAGTGTAGTAGTTAAAGATACGCAGTATTTT. Its protein is CASSVVVKDTQYF.

This rearrangement joins TRBV6-6 to TRBJ1-2; the D is unclear. Germline-derived CDR1 and CDR2 are MNHNY and SVGAGI (reference sequence). Trimming took 6 bases from V and 0 from J, leaving 8 bases between them. The CDR3 totals 13 residues. CDR3 sequence reads: CASSQDANYGYTF. Here the CDR3 DNA reads TGTGCCAGCAGCCAAGATGCTAACTATGGCTACACCTTC.

The J gene is TRBJ2-3, the V gene TRBV5-6, with D uncertain. Germline assignment: CDR1 SGHDT and CDR2 YYEEEE. The V and J ends lost 4 bases and 2 bases respectively, with 14 bases between them. CDR3 size: 15 residues. The CDR3 region has the DNA TGTGCCAGCAGCAAATTAGCACTATCCACAGATACGCAGTATTTT. This codes for CASSKLALSTDTQYF.

This sequence joins TRBV5-1 and TRBJ2-7; 9 positions match TRBD1. The V and J ends lost 4 bases and 6 bases, in that order; junction bases with no gene match: 5. CDR3 size: 13 residues. The germline V gene encodes CDR1 SGHRS and CDR2 YFSETQ. CDR3 sequence (DNA): TGCGCCAGCAGCGCCGGGACAGGGCTCGAGCAGTACTTC. Protein: CASSAGTGLEQYF.

A word on this clone: This may arise from a read error, as a much more abundant clone is one base away. Other nucleotide sequences in the sample specify the same CDR3. V gene TRBV5-4 combines with J gene TRBJ1-1; the D is unclear. V was cut by 1 base and J by 1 base, with 8 bases left in between. This CDR3 contains 14 residues. Germline V CDR1 and CDR2: SGHNT, YYREEE (reference sequence). CDR3 amino acids: CASSLSQTNTEAFF. The CDR3 DNA is TGTGCCAGCAGCTTGTCCCAAACGAACACTGAAGCTTTCTTT. Supplemented by reference TRBV5-4 and TRBJ1-1, the full variable domain reads ETGVTQSPTHLIKTRGQQVTLRCSSQSGHNTVSWYQQALGQGPQFIFQYYREEENGRGNFPPRFSGLQFPNYSSELNVNALELDDSALYLCASSLSQTNTEAFFGQGTRLTVV.

This clone appeared a single time. The V and J genes are TRBV21-1 and TRBJ2-7; the table's D call TRBD2 went unverified against the DNA. TRBV21-1 is termed a pseudogene. This CDR3 region has 18 residues. In nucleotides, the CDR3 is TGTGCCAGCAGCCCGGTAGTAGGACTAGCGGGAGGACACTACGAGCAGTACTTC. This codes for CASSPVVGLAGGHYEQYF.

Remarks on this clone: The junction differs from germline at one of its ends, possibly a read error. Distinct nucleotide sequences in the sample also encode this CDR3. The J gene is TRBJ1-1, the V gene TRBV28; D is unresolved. CDR1 and CDR2 (germline): MDHEN, SYDVKM. The CDR3 extends over 11 amino acids. The CDR3 reads CASSLRTEAFF. CDR3 sequence (DNA): TGTGCCAGCAGTTTACGAACTGAGGCTTTCTTT.

The V call is TRBV5-6, the J call TRBJ2-1, with D hard to call. The germline V and J ends were trimmed by 4 bases and 10 bases, with 9 bases remaining between them. Germline V gene lookup returns CDR1 SGHDT and CDR2 YYEEEE. The CDR3 covers 11 residues. CDR3 protein: CASSRHGEQFF. The CDR3 bases are TGTGCCAGCAGCCGACATGGGGAGCAGTTCTTC.

The chain is built from TRBV28 and TRBJ2-3, with 7 nucleotides matching TRBD1. This CDR3 is built from 16 residues. CDR1 is MDHEN and CDR2 is SYDVKM in the germline V gene. The V segment lost 5 bases and the J segment 1 base; nucleotides outside the gene matches: 9. The CDR3 sequence: CASSGRQGSGTDTQYF. CDR3 sequence (DNA): TGTGCCAGCAGTGGGAGACAGGGTTCGGGCACAGATACGCAGTATTTT.

This clone was counted between two and nine times. The J gene is TRBJ1-5, the V gene TRBV5-6, with TRBD1 as a possible D gene (5 bases). V was cut by 2 bases and J by 7 bases, with 13 bases left in between. This CDR3 comprises 14 residues. CDR1 and CDR2 (germline): SGHDT, YYEEEE. CDR3 coding DNA: TGTGCCAGCAGCTTAGGGCCTAGGGGACAGCCCCAGCATTTT. This codes for CASSLGPRGQPQHF.